This T cell receptor (beta chain) was sequenced during a study of OX40 agonist ivuxolimab in advanced cancers. Study details: As their treatment, patients were administered ivuxolimab, an agonistic anti-OX40 (CD134) antibody. Findings and caveats of the study: The authors did not determine the antigen specificity of the expanded peripheral T cells. In CD8+ T cells, expanded clones were on average more numerous than in CD4+.

After removal of 6 bases from V and 7 bases from J, the junction contained 5 bases not matched to a gene. CDR1 and CDR2 (germline): MNHEY, SVGAGI. The CDR3 length is 12 residues. Clones were sequenced by immunoSEQ multiplex PCR, and TCRdb holds only the in-frame ones, with some missing. The data show about 89,000 clones, 85% to 95% seen once. This clone came up a few times. Its target is not known. The sample in question was CD4+ or CD8+ T cells sorted from blood, obtained in a trial of the OX40 agonist ivuxolimab. The gene calls are TRBV6-5 and TRBJ2-7; 8 positions agree with TRBD2. This sequence originates from an adult with an advanced solid tumor such as melanoma, head and neck, liver or kidney cancer. The CDR3 loop is CASSPRGGEQYF. In DNA, the CDR3 is TGTGCCAGCAGCCCACGGGGGGGGGAGCAGTACTTC.